The TCR beta chain under discussion was sequenced for a study of control samples from healthy donors and cancer patients. TCRdb keeps only in-frame clones here, not all; method: immunoSEQ multiplex PCR. This sample has approximately 180,000 clones; more than 85% occur once, and the top ten carry 2%. This CDR3 comprises 16 residues. Germline assignment: CDR1 MNHEY and CDR2 SVGAGI. With 0 bases clipped from V and 0 bases from J, the junction kept 4 bases outside the gene matches. The receptor was isolated from a woman aged 40 to 50 in good health. The chain links TRBV6-5 to TRBJ2-7, with 8 positions matching TRBD1. Sequences were obtained from blood. The CDR3 sequence: CASSYSTGESSYEQYF. Written as DNA, the CDR3 is TGTGCCAGCAGTTACTCGACAGGGGAAAGCTCCTACGAGCAGTACTTC.